There are a few counts of the clone carrying this TCR beta chain. Its antigen is unidentified. Trimming took 1 base from V and 4 from J, leaving 14 bases between them. Looked up from germline, CDR1 is DFQATT and CDR2 is SNEGSKA (reference sequence). The CDR3 runs 14 residues. This sample was included in a study of molecular identifiers for immune sequencing clone quantification. Study results and caveats: Naive cells had under 1% of molecules in clones above 20 RNA copies, effectors over 99%.

The authors sorted naive CD8 T cells as CD8+CD4-CCR7+CD45RA+. Listed TCR primers and previously described methods were used for bulk TCR libraries. TCRdb analysed the PCR reads with MiXCR anew, one entry per CDR3 protein. In the table there are hundreds of thousands of distinct CDR3 sequences, 25% of which are singletons. The sequencing input was naive CD8+ T cells from blood, with Jurkat cell RNA spiked in. Subset here: FACS-sorted CD8+CD4-CCR7+CD45RA+ naive T cells. This TCR came from a human donor in good health. Some libraries in this study had Jurkat cell RNA spiked in. The chain is built from TRBV20-1 and TRBJ2-7; TRBD2 is a possible D gene (5 bases). The CDR3 loop is CSARVRETSYEQYF. The CDR3 region has the DNA TGCAGTGCTAGAGTACGGGAAACATCTTACGAGCAGTACTTC.